Listed here is a single T cell receptor beta chain. This clonotype was seen a few times. It has no known antigen specificity. No base quality information exists; no much larger clone differs at one position. The CDR3 covers 13 residues, taking in both the cysteine and the phenylalanine. The DNA shown is the 39-base CDR3, in frame from base 1. According to the germline V gene (reference sequence), CDR1 reads DFQATT and CDR2 reads SNEGSKA. Trimming at the junction amounts to 5 bases on V and 6 bases on J, and the germline ends lie 16 bases apart. The sample's treatment or condition, from its label and the paper: roughly 10-day PBMC culture with coronavirus spike peptide pools or control peptides (ViraFEST assay). The ViraFEST assay, used in the study, expanded antigen-specific T cells with peptide pools and then identified the expanded clonotypes through TCR sequencing. Positive SARS-CoV-2 PCR tests in the convalescent patients dated from March to December 2020, before Alpha, Beta and Delta variants emerged in the United States. Each well held 1.5 million to 2.5 million PBMCs cultured with roughly 10 ug/ml peptide pools in IMDM containing approximately 5% human AB serum and 8 to 10 IU/ml IL-2. Half of the culture medium was replaced with fresh IL-2-containing medium on days 3 and 7. After around 11 days of culture, CD4+ T cells were isolated by negative selection using the EasySep CD4+ T cell isolation kit. Ficoll-Paque Plus gradient centrifugation was used to isolate PBMCs from whole blood, and the isolated PBMCs were then either used fresh or cryopreserved at -140C. Triplicate wells were generally used for each culture condition.

The data were obtained in a study of vaccination and CD4 T cells after COVID-19 (dated by TCRdb to 2022 to 2024). As for the study more broadly: SARS-CoV-2 positivity had been established in the convalescent patients by nasal swab PCR, and mild disease was recorded in several of these patients and severe disease in one. In control cultures, a CEFX viral epitope pool was used as positive control, an HIV-1 Nef peptide pool was used as negative control, or no peptide was added. Overlapping spike peptide pools from SARS-CoV-2 and from the common cold coronaviruses HCoV-NL63, HCoV-OC43 and HCoV-229E were used as culture stimuli. Two doses of either the Pfizer-BioNTech BNT162b2 vaccine (n=8) or the Moderna mRNA-1273 vaccine (n=2) were administered to participants. The convalescent cohort included six males and four females, with two Hispanic individuals, seven Caucasians, two Asians and one multiracial person. In around ten COVID-19 convalescent patients and a handful of infection-naive healthy vaccine recipients, the spike-specific CD4+ TCR repertoire before mRNA vaccination was compared with the repertoire after mRNA vaccination. Post-COVID blood samples from convalescent patients were collected a median of around 100 days after diagnosis, with a range of about 35 to 161 days. Post-vaccine blood samples were obtained a median of around 67 days after the second vaccine dose, with a range of about 12 to 241 days. The full study reports these points: Of the vaccine-specific clones in convalescent patients, 304 of 307, or nearly all, reacted only to SARS-CoV-2 spike and did not cross-react with common cold coronaviruses. Among convalescent patients, a median around 83% of the SARS-CoV-2-reactive clones seen after vaccination appeared only after vaccination, which suggests priming specific to the vaccine. Relatively few convalescent patients were included in the study, and early timepoints after natural infection were not analyzed. The median count of SARS-CoV-2-reactive clonotypes went up from around 20 after infection to 38 after vaccination, although the change was not significant.

Libraries were built with PCR. TCR sequencing of DNA from cultured CD4+ T cells used the Oncomine TCR Beta short-read assay at the Johns Hopkins FTIC core. The QIAamp micro DNA kit was used to extract genomic DNA from the cultured CD4+ T cells. Oncomine TCR Beta libraries made from cultured CD4+ T cells were pooled using unique dual indexes and sequenced on an Illumina iSeq 100. On the authors' methods: Non-productive sequences were removed, and CDR3s not starting with C, not ending with F or W, or shorter than 7 amino acids were discarded. Antigen-specific clonotypes were identified with the MANAFEST web application by comparing peptide-stimulated wells with reference and other culture wells. For a clone to be called positive, the clone needed an FDR below 0.05, an odds ratio above 5, and a productive frequency above 0.1% in at least two of three replicate wells. A clonotype counted as cross-reactive if it showed significant expansion both in the SARS-CoV-2 spike wells and in at least one common cold coronavirus spike condition. CDR3 homology was assessed with Levenshtein distances (stringdist) and unrooted phylogenetic trees (ape) in R version 3.6.1. TCRdb reanalyzed the raw reads on its own, using fastp at Q25 for trimming and MiXCR for clone calling, and kept in-frame beta chains. For every CDR3 protein sequence, its rows merge into one entry that carries the most common genes and DNA. These V and J calls originate from TCRdb's pipeline instead of the authors' own analysis. For this sample there are 17,000 or so distinct CDR3 sequences; around a third appear just once. Together, the top ten hold approximately 15% of the sample.

Sample: cultured CD4+ T cells from blood. Recombination connected TRBV20-1 to TRBJ1-1; matching of 5 bases hints at TRBD1 as the D gene. The clonotype originates from a human donor with COVID-19. The nucleotide sequence reads TGCAGTGCTGGCGGTGGGGGGACCCCTGAAGCTTTCTTT. Translated, it gives CSAGGGGTPEAFF.